The rows below give T cell receptor beta chains drawn from one sample of a study of T cells in narcolepsy. Assay: immunoSEQ multiplex PCR; the TCRdb copy retains only in-frame clones and omits some. The sample shows about 33,000 clones, around 90% of them seen only once. The sample taken for sequencing was CD45RA- memory CD4+ T cells from PBMCs. The receptors derive from a human donor with narcolepsy. CDR3s include the opening cysteine and the closing phenylalanine or tryptophan. Fields, in order: D gene, V gene, J gene, clone size, CDR3 protein, CDR3 DNA. A D gene is named only where the DNA matches it firmly. Part of the rows lack a size; the others show once, few, many or a class for expanded clones.

>.|TRBV6-5|TRBJ1-4|.
CASSFGGSAEKLFF
TGTGCCAGCAGTTTCGGGGGAAGTGCTGAAAAACTGTTTTTT
>.|TRBV7-9|TRBJ1-2|.
CASSLSFANYGYTF
TGTGCCAGCAGCCTCTCCTTCGCTAACTATGGCTACACCTTC
>TRBD1|TRBV7-2|TRBJ1-2|.
CASSPRQGAIGYTF
TGTGCCAGCAGCCCCAGACAGGGGGCAATTGGCTACACCTTC
>.|TRBV7-3|TRBJ2-3|once
CASGSVGTDTQYF
TGTGCCAGCGGGAGCGTGGGCACAGATACGCAGTATTTT
>.|TRBV6-1|TRBJ1-2|.
CASSDRAGYGYTF
TGTGCCAGCAGTGACAGGGCCGGGTATGGCTACACCTTC
>.|TRBV6-6|TRBJ1-1|.
CASSYSHGETEAFF
TGTGCCAGCAGTTACTCGCATGGGGAGACTGAAGCTTTCTTT
>.|TRBV6-1|TRBJ1-5|.
CASRGSFYSNQPQHF
TGTGCCAGCAGAGGAAGTTTCTATAGCAATCAGCCCCAGCATTTT
>.|TRBV29-1|TRBJ1-2|once
CSVDNYNYGYTF
TGCAGCGTGGACAACTATAACTATGGCTACACCTTC
>.|TRBV28|TRBJ1-1|.
CASSSDGSNTEAFF
TGTGCCAGCAGCTCTGACGGATCGAACACTGAAGCTTTCTTT
>.|TRBV19|TRBJ1-2|.
CASSMKGRLTANYGYTF
TGTGCCAGTAGTATGAAAGGACGGCTGACGGCTAACTATGGCTACACCTTC
>TRBD2|TRBV28|TRBJ2-2|.
CASSRTSGGYAGELFF
TGTGCCAGCAGCCGGACTAGCGGGGGGTATGCCGGGGAGCTGTTTTTT
>TRBD1|TRBV5-5|TRBJ1-5|.
CASSVTGDRRRGNQPQHF
TGTGCCAGCAGCGTGACAGGGGATCGTCGTAGGGGCAATCAGCCCCAGCATTTT
>.|TRBV25-1|TRBJ2-3|.
CASSDYRNTDGLRYF
TGTGCCAGCAGTGATTATCGGAATACGGACGGCCTGAGGTATTTT
>.|TRBV5-5|TRBJ2-1|.
CASSLEGFGRNEQFF
TGTGCCAGCAGCTTGGAGGGTTTTGGGCGCAATGAGCAGTTCTTC
>.|TRBV5-6|TRBJ2-5|.
CASSLEKTQYF
TGTGCCAGCAGCTTGGAGAAGACCCAGTACTTC
>TRBD1|TRBV15|TRBJ2-1|.
CATSRDYGSGQGSYNEQFF
TGTGCCACCAGCAGAGATTACGGCTCGGGACAGGGATCCTACAATGAGCAGTTCTTC
>.|TRBV7-9|TRBJ2-6|.
CASSLVSSGANVLTF
TGTGCCAGCAGCTTAGTGTCCTCTGGGGCCAACGTCCTGACTTTC
>.|TRBV6-5|TRBJ2-1|once
CASQRDPALTEQFF
TGTGCCAGCCAAAGGGACCCAGCATTAACTGAGCAGTTCTTC
>TRBD1|TRBV5-1|TRBJ2-7|.
CASSLVPGGLYEQYF
TGCGCCAGCAGCTTGGTACCAGGGGGCTTGTACGAGCAGTACTTC
>TRBD1|TRBV30|TRBJ1-4|.
CAWTLGGPGEKLFF
TGTGCCTGGACATTAGGGGGCCCGGGGGAAAAACTGTTTTTT
>.|TRBV5-1|TRBJ2-5|once
CASTAQSYQETQYF
TGCGCCAGCACCGCTCAGAGTTACCAAGAGACCCAGTACTTC
>.|TRBV5-1|TRBJ2-3|.
CASSLSPGSTDTQYF
TGCGCCAGCAGCTTGTCACCAGGAAGCACAGATACGCAGTATTTT
>.|TRBV21-1|TRBJ2-5|.
CASSNKGRETQYF
TGTGCCAGCAGCAACAAGGGGAGGGAGACCCAGTACTTC
>TRBD2|TRBV28|TRBJ2-7|.
CASTRTGGIYEQYF
TGTGCCAGCACTAGGACGGGGGGTATCTACGAGCAGTACTTC
>.|TRBV6-5|TRBJ2-2|.
CASSSTIRAGELFF
TGTGCCAGCAGCTCGACCATACGCGCCGGGGAGCTGTTTTTT
>.|TRBV11-2|TRBJ2-5|.
CASSSDSGSETQYF
TGTGCCAGCAGCTCGGATAGTGGTTCGGAGACCCAGTACTTC
>.|TRBV30|TRBJ2-5|.
CAWATGTTKETQYF
TGTGCCTGGGCCACCGGGACAACGAAAGAGACCCAGTACTTC
>.|TRBV7-2|TRBJ2-3|.
CASSLMGGWFTDTQYF
TGTGCCAGCAGCTTAATGGGGGGTTGGTTCACAGATACGCAGTATTTT
>TRBD1|TRBV6-5|TRBJ1-2|.
CASSFQGAWGYTF
TGTGCCAGCAGTTTCCAGGGGGCGTGGGGCTACACCTTC
>.|TRBV18|TRBJ2-5|.
CASSPTAQETQYF
TGTGCCAGCTCTCCGACGGCTCAAGAGACCCAGTACTTC
>.|TRBV18|TRBJ1-1|.
CASSPEGGLNTEAFF
TGTGCCAGCTCACCGGAAGGGGGGCTTAACACTGAAGCTTTCTTT
>.|TRBV7-2|TRBJ1-2|.
CASSSRLEGYTF
TGTGCCAGCAGCTCTCGATTGGAGGGCTACACCTTC
>TRBD1|TRBV10-3|TRBJ1-4|.
CAISRSGQATNEKLFF
TGTGCCATCAGCCGATCCGGACAGGCAACTAATGAAAAACTGTTTTTT
>.|TRBV10-3|TRBJ2-5|.
CAISEQETQYF
TGTGCCATCAGTGAGCAAGAGACCCAGTACTTC
>.|TRBV7-8|TRBJ1-2|.
CASSAQADYGYTF
TGTGCCAGCAGCGCACAAGCGGACTATGGCTACACCTTC
>.|TRBV13|TRBJ1-2|once
CASSSQTALPSRNYGYTF
TGTGCCAGCAGCTCCCAGACAGCGTTGCCCTCTCGGAACTATGGCTACACCTTC
>.|TRBV18|TRBJ1-1|once
CASSPSSNTEAFF
TGTGCCAGCTCACCATCGTCGAACACTGAAGCTTTCTTT
>TRBD1|TRBV18|TRBJ2-7|.
CASSPRQGRYEQYF
TGTGCCAGCTCCCCCCGACAGGGGCGATACGAGCAGTACTTC
>.|TRBV30|TRBJ1-1|.
CAWSVGGPNTEAFF
TGTGCCTGGAGTGTGGGGGGGCCGAACACTGAAGCTTTCTTT
>.|TRBV30|TRBJ2-6|.
CAWSPPTGGTGANVLTF
TGTGCCTGGAGTCCCCCGACCGGCGGCACTGGGGCCAACGTCCTGACTTTC
>.|TRBV7-7|TRBJ2-5|few
CASSLGRLIRQETQYF
TGTGCCAGCAGCTTAGGACGGCTGATCCGCCAAGAGACCCAGTACTTC
>.|TRBV10-2|TRBJ1-2|.
CASSDTKRHYGYTF
TGCGCCAGCAGTGATACAAAGAGACACTATGGCTACACCTTC
>.|TRBV2|TRBJ1-5|.
CASRSDYNQPQHF
TGTGCCAGCAGAAGCGACTACAATCAGCCCCAGCATTTT
>.|TRBV14|TRBJ1-1|.
CASSSDLNTEAFF
TGTGCCAGCAGCTCGGACCTGAACACTGAAGCTTTCTTT
>TRBD1|TRBV27|TRBJ2-7|.
CASSMGQGSSYEQYF
TGTGCCAGCAGTATGGGACAGGGGTCCTCCTACGAGCAGTACTTC